This entry concerns a single T cell receptor beta chain. The data stem from a study of T cells expressing NK-cell markers. For each CDR3 protein, TCRdb gives one entry from its re-call of the 5' RACE reads, without DNA. The listing records about 390,000 distinct CDR3 sequences. Germline V CDR1 and CDR2: ENHRY, SYGVKD. CDR3 size: 13 residues. The V and J genes are TRBV10-3 and TRBJ2-1. Sequenced sample: blood T cells: a sorted CD56 or NKG2C T cell subset, CD4+ or CD8+ T cells, or bulk PBMC T cells (not recorded which). This TCR came from a woman aged 45-59 years in good health. CDR3 sequence reads: CAIRDSTDVEQFF.